This TCR beta chain was profiled in a study of blood T cell repertoires in COVID-19. V shed 3 bases and J 4 bases; nucleotides not matched to a gene: 1. The V gene's germline CDR1 is MNHEY and CDR2 SMNVEV (reference sequence). CDR3 length: 14 residues. Sequencing used immunoSEQ multiplex PCR; TCRdb keeps in-frame clones, though not all of them. The repertoire holds 80,000 to 100,000 clones, with 85% to 90% as singletons. This clonotype was obtained from a man aged 45 to 65 with COVID-19, enrolled during active disease. The sample consisted of peripheral blood. The chain couples TRBV27 to TRBJ2-1, with 9 nucleotides matching TRBD1. This chain's CDR3 is CASSLGQGYNEQFF. The CDR3 DNA is TGTGCCAGCAGTTTGGGACAGGGATACAATGAGCAGTTCTTC.